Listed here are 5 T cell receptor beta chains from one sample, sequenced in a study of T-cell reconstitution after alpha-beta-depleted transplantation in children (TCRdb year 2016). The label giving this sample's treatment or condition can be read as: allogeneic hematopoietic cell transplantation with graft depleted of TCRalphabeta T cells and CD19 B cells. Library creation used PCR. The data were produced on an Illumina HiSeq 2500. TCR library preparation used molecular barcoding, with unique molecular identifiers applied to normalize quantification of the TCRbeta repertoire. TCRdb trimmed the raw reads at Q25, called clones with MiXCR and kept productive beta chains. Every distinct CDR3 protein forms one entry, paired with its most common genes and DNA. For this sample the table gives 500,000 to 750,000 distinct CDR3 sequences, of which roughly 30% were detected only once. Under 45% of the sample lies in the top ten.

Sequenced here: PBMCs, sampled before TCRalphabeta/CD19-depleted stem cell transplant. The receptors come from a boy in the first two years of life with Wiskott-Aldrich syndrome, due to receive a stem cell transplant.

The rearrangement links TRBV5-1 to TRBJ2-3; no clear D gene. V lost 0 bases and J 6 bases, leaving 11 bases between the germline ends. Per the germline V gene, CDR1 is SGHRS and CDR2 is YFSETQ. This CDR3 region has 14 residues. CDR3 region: CASSLGSTKDTQYF. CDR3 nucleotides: TGCGCCAGCAGCTTGGGGTCTACTAAGGATACGCAGTATTTT.

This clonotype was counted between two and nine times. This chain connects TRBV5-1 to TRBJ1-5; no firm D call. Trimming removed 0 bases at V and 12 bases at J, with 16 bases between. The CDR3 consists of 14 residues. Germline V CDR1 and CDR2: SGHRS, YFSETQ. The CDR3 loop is CASSLEGVIGDQHF. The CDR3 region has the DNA TGCGCCAGCAGCTTGGAGGGTGTGATCGGGGACCAGCATTTT. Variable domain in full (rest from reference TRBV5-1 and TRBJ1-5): KAGVTQTPRYLIKTRGQQVTLSCSPISGHRSVSWYQQTPGQGLQFLFEYFSETQRNKGNFPGRFSGRQFSNSRSEMNVSTLELGDSALYLCASSLEGVIGDQHFGDGTRLSIL.

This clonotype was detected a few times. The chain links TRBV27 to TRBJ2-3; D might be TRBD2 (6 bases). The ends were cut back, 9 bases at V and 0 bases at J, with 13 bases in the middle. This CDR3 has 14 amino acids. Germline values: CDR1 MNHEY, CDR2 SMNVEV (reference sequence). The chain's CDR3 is CARNGDSSTDTQYF. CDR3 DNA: TGTGCCAGAAATGGGGACTCGAGCACAGATACGCAGTATTTT.

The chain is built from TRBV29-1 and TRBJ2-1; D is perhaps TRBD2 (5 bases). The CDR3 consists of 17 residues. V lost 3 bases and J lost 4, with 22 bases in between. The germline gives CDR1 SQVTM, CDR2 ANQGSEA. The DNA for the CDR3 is TGCAGCGTTGATAAACGCCCCATTAGCGCACTTTACAATGAGCAGTTCTTC. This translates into CSVDKRPISALYNEQFF.

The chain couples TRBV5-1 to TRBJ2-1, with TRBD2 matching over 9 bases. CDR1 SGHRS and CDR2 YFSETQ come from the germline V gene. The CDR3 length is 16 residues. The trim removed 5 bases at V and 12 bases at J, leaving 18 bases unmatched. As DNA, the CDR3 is TGCGCCAGCAGTTCTGCCCTAGCGGGACCCACAATGAGGCAGTTCTTC. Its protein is CASSSALAGPTMRQFF.